The present entry profiles one TCR beta chain with its context. The data originate from a study of blood T cell repertoires in COVID-19. Study overall: Samples of COVID-19 (acute and convalescent) were obtained from the United States, Italy and Spain.

Deletions cut 5 bases from V and 4 bases from J, with 35 bases between. This CDR3 contains 21 residues. Germline V gives CDR1 MNHNY, CDR2 SVGAGI (reference sequence). TCRdb's copy holds only in-frame clones and misses some; the assay was immunoSEQ multiplex PCR. This sample has approximately 41,000 clones, with around nine tenths found just once. The rearrangement uses TRBV6-6 and TRBJ1-2; possibly TRBD1 for D (6 bases). The sequenced sample consisted of peripheral blood. The receptor was isolated from a woman aged 40 to 50 with acute or convalescent COVID-19. Here the CDR3 reads CASSLPEYGGIGTLPFYGYTF. In nucleotides, the CDR3 is TGTGCCAGCAGTCTCCCGGAATACGGGGGGATCGGGACATTACCCTTCTATGGCTACACCTTC.